The source of this T cell receptor beta chain is a study of CD8 T cells in ankylosing spondylitis. Findings of the study overall: A TCR beta motif of several highly homologous variants seemed to mark ankylosing spondylitis blood. Relatively rare in peripheral blood, disease-linked clones were also CD8+. Matched synovial fluid from ankylosing spondylitis patients was reported to be enriched for disease-linked clones.

In this sample, this clonotype turned up a few times. The antigen is undetermined. In TCRdb, the 5' RACE reads were re-called with MiXCR into one record per CDR3 protein. Here the sample spans under 550,000 distinct CDR3 sequences, 25% to 30% being singletons. The junction had 11 bases not matched to a gene; V was cut back by 10 bases and J by 4 bases. The germline V gene encodes CDR1 SNHLY and CDR2 FYNNEI. The CDR3 is made up of 14 amino acids. The chain uses TRBV2 and TRBJ2-3; TRBD2 agrees at 7 bases. This clonotype was sampled from a male donor with ankylosing spondylitis. The specimen sequenced was blood, either unsorted or a sorted T cell fraction (not recorded which). Here the CDR3 DNA reads TGTGCCACCGCCGCGGGAGTAGTCCCAGATACGCAGTATTTT. Amino acids: CATAAGVVPDTQYF. The whole variable domain, filled in from reference TRBV2 and TRBJ2-3, reads EPEVTQTPSHQVTQMGQEVILRCVPISNHLYFYWYRQILGQKVEFLVSFYNNEISEKSEIFDDQFSVERPDGSNFTLKIRSTKLEDSAMYFCATAAGVVPDTQYFGPGTRLTVL.